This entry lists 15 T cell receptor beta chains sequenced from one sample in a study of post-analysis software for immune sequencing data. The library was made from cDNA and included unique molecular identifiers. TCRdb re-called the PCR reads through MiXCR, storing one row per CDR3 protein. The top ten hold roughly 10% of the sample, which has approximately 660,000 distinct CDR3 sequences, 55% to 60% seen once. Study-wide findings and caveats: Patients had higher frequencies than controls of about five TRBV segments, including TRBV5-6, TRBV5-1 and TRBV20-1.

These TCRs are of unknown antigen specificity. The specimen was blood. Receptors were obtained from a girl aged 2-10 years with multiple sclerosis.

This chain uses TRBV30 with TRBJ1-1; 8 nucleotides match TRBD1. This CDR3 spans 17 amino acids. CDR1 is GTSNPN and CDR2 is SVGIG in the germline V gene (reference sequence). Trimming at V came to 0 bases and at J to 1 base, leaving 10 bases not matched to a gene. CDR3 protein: CAWSVPQPGGTNTEAFF. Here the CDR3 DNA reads TGTGCCTGGAGTGTACCCCAGCCAGGGGGCACGAACACTGAAGCTTTCTTT.

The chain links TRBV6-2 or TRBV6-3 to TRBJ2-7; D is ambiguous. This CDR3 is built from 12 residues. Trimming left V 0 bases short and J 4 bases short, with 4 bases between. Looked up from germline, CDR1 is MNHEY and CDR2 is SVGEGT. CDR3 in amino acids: CASSYSNYEQYF. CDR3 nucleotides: TGTGCCAGCAGTTACTCCAATTACGAGCAGTACTTC.

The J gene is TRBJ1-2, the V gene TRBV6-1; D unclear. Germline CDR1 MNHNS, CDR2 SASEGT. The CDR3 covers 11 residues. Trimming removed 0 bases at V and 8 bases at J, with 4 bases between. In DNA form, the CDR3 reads TGTGCCAGCAGTGAAGCAAGAGGCTACACCTTC. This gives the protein CASSEARGYTF.

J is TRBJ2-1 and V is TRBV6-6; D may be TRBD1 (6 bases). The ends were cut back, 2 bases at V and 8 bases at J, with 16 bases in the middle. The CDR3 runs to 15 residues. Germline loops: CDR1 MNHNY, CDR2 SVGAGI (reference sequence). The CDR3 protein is CASSYPQGGEDEQFF. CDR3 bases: TGTGCCAGCAGTTACCCACAGGGTGGTGAGGATGAGCAGTTCTTC.

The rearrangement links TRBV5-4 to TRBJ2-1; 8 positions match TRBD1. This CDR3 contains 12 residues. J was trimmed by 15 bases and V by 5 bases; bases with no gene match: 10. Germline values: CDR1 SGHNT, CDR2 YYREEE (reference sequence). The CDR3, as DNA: TGTGCCAGCAGTCAAACAGGGGGTTGGCGGTTCTTC. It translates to CASSQTGGWRFF.

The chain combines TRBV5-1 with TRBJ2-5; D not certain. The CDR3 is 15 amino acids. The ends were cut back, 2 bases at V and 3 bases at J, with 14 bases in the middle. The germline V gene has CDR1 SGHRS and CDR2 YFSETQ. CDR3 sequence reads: CASSLIGIPEETQYF. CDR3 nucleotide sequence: TGCGCCAGCAGCTTAATTGGGATCCCGGAAGAGACCCAGTACTTC.

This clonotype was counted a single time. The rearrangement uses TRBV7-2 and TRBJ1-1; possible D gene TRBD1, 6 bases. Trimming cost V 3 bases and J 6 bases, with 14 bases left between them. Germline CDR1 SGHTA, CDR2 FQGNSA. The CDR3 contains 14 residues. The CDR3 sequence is CASSFRSGVPEAFF. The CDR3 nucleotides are TGTGCCAGCAGCTTCCGGTCAGGGGTACCTGAAGCTTTCTTT.

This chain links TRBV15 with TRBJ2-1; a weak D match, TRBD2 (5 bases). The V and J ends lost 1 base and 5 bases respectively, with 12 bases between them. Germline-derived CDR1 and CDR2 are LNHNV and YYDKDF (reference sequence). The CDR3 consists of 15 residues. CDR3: CATSRGPGSDNEQFF. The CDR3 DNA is TGTGCCACCAGCAGAGGTCCGGGATCGGACAATGAGCAGTTCTTC. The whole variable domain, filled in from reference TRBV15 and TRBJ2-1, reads DAMVIQNPRYQVTQFGKPVTLSCSQTLNHNVMYWYQQKSSQAPKLLFHYYDKDFNNEADTPDNFQSRRPNTSFCFLDIRSPGLGDTAMYLCATSRGPGSDNEQFFGPGTRLTVL.

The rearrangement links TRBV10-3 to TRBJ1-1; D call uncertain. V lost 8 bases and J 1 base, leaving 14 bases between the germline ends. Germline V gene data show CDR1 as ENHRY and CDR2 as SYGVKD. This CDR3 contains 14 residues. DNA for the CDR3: TGTGCCATCTCATCGGGGAGCGGGAACACTGAAGCTTTCTTT. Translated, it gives CAISSGSGNTEAFF.

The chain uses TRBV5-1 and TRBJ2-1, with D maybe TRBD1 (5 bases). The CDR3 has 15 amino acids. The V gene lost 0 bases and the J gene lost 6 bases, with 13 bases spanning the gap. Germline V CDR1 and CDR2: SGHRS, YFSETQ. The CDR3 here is CASSLVRVGFNEQFF. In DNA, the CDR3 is TGCGCCAGCAGCTTGGTCAGGGTCGGGTTCAATGAGCAGTTCTTC.

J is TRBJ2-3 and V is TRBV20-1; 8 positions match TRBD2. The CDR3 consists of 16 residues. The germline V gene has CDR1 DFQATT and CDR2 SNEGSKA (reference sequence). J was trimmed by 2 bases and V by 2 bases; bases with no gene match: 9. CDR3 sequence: CSARYGLAEITDTQYF. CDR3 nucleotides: TGCAGTGCTAGATACGGACTAGCAGAAATCACAGATACGCAGTATTTT.

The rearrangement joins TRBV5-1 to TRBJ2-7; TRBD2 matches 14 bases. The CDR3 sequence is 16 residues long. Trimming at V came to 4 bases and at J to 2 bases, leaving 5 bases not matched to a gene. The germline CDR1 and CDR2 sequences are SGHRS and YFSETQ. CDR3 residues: CASSIPGLAGAYEQYV. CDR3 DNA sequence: TGCGCCAGCAGCATACCGGGACTAGCGGGGGCCTACGAGCAGTACGTC.

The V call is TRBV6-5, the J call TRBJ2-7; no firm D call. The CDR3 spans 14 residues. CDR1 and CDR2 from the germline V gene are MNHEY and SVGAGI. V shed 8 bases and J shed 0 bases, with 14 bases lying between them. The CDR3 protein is CASRRPGSSYEQYF. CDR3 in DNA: TGTGCCAGCCGTCGGCCTGGATCCTCCTACGAGCAGTACTTC.

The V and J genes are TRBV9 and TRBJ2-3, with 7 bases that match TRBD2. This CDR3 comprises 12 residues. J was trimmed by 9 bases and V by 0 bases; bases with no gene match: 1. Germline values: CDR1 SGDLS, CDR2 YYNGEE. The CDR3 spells CASSVGAGTQYF. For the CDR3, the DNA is TGTGCCAGCAGCGTAGGAGCGGGGACGCAGTATTTT.

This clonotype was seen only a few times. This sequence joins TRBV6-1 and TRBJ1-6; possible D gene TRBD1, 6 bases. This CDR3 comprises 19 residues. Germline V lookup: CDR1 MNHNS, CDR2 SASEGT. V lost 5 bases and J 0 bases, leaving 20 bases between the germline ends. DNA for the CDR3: TGTGCCAGCAGTCTCCCGGGACACCCTGAGAGCTCCTATAATTCACCCCTCCACTTT. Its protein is CASSLPGHPESSYNSPLHF.